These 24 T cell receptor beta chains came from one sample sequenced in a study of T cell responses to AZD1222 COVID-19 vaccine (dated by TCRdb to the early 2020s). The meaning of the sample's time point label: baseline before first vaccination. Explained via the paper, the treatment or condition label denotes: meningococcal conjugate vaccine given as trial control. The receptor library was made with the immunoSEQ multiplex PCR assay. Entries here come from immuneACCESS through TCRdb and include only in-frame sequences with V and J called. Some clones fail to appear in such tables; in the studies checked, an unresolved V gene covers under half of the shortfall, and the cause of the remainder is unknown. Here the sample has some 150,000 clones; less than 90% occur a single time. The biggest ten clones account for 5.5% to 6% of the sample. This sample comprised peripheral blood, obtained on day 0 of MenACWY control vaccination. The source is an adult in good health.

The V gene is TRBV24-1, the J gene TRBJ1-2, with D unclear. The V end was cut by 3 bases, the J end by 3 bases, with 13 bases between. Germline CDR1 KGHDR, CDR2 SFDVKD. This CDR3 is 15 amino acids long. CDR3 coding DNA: TGTGCCACCAGTGATCCCGGGGAGGATGACTATGGCTACACCTTC. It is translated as CATSDPGEDDYGYTF.

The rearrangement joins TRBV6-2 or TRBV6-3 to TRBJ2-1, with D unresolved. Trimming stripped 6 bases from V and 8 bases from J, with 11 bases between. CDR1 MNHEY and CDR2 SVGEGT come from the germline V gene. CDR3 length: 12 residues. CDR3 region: CASSPLSYEQFF. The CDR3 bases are TGTGCCAGCAGCCCTCTTAGCTATGAGCAGTTCTTC.

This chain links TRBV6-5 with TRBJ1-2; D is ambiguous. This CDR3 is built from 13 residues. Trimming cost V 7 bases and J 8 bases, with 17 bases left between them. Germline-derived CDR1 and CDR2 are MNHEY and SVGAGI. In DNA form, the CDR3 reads TGTGCCAGCACCCAAGAGACGATAGGGGGCTACACCTTC. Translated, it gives CASTQETIGGYTF.

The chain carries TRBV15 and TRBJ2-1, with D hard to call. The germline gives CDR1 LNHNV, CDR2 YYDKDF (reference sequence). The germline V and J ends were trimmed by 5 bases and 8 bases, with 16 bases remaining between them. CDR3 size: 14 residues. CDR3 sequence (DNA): TGTGCCACCAGCGGACCCCGGTCCTCGGATGAGCAGTTCTTC. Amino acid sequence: CATSGPRSSDEQFF.

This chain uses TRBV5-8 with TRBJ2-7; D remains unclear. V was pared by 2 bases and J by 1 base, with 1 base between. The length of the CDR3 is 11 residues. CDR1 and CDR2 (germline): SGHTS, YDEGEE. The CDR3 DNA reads TGTGCCAGCAGCTTTTCCTACGAGCAGTACTTC. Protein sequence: CASSFSYEQYF.

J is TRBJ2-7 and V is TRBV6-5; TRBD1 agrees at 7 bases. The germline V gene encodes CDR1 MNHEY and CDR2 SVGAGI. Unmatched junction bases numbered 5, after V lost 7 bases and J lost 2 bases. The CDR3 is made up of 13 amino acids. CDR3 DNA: TGTGCCAGCATTGCAGGGGGAGCCTACGAGCAGTACGTC. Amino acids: CASIAGGAYEQYV.

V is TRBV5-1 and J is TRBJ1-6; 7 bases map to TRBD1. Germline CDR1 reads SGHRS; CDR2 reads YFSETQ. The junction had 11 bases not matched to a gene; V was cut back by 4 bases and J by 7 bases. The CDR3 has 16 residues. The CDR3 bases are TGCGCCAGCAGCCCCGGCCCGCGGGACAGAAATTCACCCCTCCACTTT. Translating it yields CASSPGPRDRNSPLHF.

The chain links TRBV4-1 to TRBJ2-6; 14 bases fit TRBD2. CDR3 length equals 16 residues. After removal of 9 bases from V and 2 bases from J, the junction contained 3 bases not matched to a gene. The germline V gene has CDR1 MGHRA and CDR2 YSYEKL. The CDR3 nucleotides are TGCGCCAGTTCGGGACTAGCGGGAGCTGGGGCCAACGTCCTGACTTTC. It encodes CASSGLAGAGANVLTF.

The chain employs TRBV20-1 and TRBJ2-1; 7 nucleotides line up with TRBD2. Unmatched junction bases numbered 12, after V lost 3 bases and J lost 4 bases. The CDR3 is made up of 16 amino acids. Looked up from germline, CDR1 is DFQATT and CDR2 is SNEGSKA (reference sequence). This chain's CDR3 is CSASGTSGRDYNEQFF. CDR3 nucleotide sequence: TGCAGTGCTAGTGGCACATCAGGGAGGGATTACAATGAGCAGTTCTTC.

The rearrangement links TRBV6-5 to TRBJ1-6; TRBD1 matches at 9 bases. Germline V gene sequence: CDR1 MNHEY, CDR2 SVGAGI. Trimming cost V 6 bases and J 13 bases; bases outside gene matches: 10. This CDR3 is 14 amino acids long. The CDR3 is CASRRRQGEGPLHF. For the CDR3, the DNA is TGTGCCAGCAGACGTCGACAGGGGGAGGGTCCCCTCCACTTT.

The chain's CDR3 is CASSLEARLTQETQYF. CDR3 DNA: TGCGCCAGCAGCTTGGAGGCGAGACTAACGCAAGAGACCCAGTACTTC. The genes are TRBV5-1 and TRBJ2-5, with D perhaps matching TRBD2 (5 bases). V was cut by 0 bases and J by 2 bases, with 14 bases left in between. Germline CDR1 and CDR2: SGHRS and YFSETQ. The CDR3 is 16 residues long.

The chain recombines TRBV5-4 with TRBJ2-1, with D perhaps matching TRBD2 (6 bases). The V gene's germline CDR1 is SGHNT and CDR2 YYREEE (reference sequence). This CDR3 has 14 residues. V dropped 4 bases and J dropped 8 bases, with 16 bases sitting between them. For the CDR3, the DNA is TGTGCCAGCAGCCCCACTAGCCCTCTGGATGAGCAGTTCTTC. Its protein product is CASSPTSPLDEQFF.

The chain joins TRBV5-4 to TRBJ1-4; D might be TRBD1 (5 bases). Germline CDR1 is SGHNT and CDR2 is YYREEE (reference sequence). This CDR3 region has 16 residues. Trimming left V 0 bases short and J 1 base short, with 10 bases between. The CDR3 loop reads CASSLDGGRTNEKLFF. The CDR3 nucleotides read TGTGCCAGCAGCTTGGATGGGGGACGAACTAATGAAAAACTGTTTTTT.

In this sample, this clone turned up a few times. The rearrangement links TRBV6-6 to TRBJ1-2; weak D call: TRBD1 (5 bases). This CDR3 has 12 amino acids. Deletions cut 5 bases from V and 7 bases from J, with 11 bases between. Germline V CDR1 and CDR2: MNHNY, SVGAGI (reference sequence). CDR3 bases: TGTGCCAGCAGTCCCCTCGGGGGTGGCTACACCTTC. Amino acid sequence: CASSPLGGGYTF.

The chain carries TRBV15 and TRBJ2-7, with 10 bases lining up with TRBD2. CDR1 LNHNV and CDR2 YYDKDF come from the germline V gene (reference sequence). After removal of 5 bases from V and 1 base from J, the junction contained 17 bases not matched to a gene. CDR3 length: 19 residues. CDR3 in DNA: TGTGCCACCAGCTCAAATCGCGGGCTAGCGGGAGACAAGTCCTACGAGCAGTACTTC. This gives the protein CATSSNRGLAGDKSYEQYF.

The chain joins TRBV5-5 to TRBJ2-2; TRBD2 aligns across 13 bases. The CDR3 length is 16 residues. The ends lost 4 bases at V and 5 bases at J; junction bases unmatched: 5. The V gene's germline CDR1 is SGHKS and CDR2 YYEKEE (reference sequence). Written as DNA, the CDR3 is TGTGCCAGCAGCCAGGGACTAGCGGGGAGGACCGGGGAGCTGTTTTTT. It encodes CASSQGLAGRTGELFF.

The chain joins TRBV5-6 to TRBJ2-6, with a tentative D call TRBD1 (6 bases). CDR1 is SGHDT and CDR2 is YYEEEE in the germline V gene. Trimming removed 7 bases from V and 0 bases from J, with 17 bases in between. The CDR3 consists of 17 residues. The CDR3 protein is CASGIRGFFSGANVLTF. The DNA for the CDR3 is TGTGCCAGCGGAATCAGGGGATTTTTCTCTGGGGCCAACGTCCTGACTTTC.

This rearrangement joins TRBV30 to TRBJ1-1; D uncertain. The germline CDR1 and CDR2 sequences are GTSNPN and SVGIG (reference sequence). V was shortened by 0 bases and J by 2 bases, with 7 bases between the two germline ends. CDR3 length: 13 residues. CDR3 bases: TGTGCCTGGAGTGTAAACAGAAACACTGAAGCTTTCTTT. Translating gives CAWSVNRNTEAFF.

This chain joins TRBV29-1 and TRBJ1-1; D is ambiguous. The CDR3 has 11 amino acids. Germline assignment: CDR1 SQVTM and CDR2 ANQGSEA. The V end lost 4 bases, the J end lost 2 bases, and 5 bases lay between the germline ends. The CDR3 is CSVGLNTEAFF. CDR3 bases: TGCAGCGTTGGTCTTAACACTGAAGCTTTCTTT.

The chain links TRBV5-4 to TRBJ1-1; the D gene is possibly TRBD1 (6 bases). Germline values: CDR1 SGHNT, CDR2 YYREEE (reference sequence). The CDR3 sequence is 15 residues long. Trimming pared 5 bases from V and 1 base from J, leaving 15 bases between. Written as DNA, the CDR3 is TGTGCCAGCAGAGGGGGGGGCTGGAGGAACACTGAAGCTTTCTTT. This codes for CASRGGGWRNTEAFF.

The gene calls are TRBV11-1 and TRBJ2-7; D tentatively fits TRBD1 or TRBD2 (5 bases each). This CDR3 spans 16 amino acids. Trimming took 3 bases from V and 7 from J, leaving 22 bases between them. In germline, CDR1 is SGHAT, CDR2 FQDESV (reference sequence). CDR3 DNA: TGTGCCAGCAGCTTCCGTTTGGGGGACCCGCTTGAAGAGCAGTACTTC. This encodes CASSFRLGDPLEEQYF.

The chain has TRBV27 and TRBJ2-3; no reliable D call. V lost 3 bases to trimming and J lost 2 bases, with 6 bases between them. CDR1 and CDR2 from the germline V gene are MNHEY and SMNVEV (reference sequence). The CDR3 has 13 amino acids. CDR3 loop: CASSFSLTDTQYF. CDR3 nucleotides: TGTGCCAGCAGTTTCTCCCTCACAGATACGCAGTATTTT.

The CDR3, as DNA: TGCGCCAGCAGTCCCGGGGCAGTCTTTCAGCCCCAGCATTTT. It codes for CASSPGAVFQPQHF. This rearrangement joins TRBV5-1 to TRBJ1-5; D may be TRBD1 (5 bases). CDR3 length: 14 residues. V was cut by 5 bases and J by 6 bases, with 15 bases left in between. Germline V gene lookup returns CDR1 SGHRS and CDR2 YFSETQ. Complete variable domain (other parts from reference TRBV5-1 and TRBJ1-5): KAGVTQTPRYLIKTRGQQVTLSCSPISGHRSVSWYQQTPGQGLQFLFEYFSETQRNKGNFPGRFSGRQFSNSRSEMNVSTLELGDSALYLCASSPGAVFQPQHFGDGTRLSIL.

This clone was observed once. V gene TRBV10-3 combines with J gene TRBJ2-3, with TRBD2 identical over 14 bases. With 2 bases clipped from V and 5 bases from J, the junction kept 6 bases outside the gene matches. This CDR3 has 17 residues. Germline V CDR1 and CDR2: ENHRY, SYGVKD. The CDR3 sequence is CAISEATSGGAIDTQYF. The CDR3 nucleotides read TGTGCCATCAGTGAGGCGACTAGCGGGGGGGCCATAGATACGCAGTATTTT.